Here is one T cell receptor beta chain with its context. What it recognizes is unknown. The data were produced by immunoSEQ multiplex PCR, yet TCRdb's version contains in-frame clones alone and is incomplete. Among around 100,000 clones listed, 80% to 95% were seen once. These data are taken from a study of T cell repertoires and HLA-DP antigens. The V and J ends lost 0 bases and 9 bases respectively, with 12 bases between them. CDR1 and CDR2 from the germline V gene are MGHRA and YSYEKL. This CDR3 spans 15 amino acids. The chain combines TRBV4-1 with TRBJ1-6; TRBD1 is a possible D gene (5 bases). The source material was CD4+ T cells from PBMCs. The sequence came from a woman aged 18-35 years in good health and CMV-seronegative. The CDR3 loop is CASSQDAGKGSPLHF. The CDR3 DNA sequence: TGCGCCAGCAGCCAAGATGCAGGGAAGGGTTCACCCCTCCACTTT.